This T cell receptor (beta chain) was sequenced in a study of Graves' ophthalmopathy and Graves' hyperthyroidism. Notes on this clonotype: A much larger clonotype is one base distant, so this may be a read error.

RNA served as the template for amplifying TCR beta CDR3 regions. Second-round multiplex PCR came after first-round RT-PCR with HTBI primers. One entry per CDR3 protein results from TCRdb running MiXCR on the multiplex PCR reads. The sample includes over a million distinct CDR3 sequences, about 35% seen only once; the top ten take approximately 12%. The material sequenced was peripheral blood or thyroid tissue (not recorded which). This receptor was taken from an adult man with Graves' hyperthyroidism.

The CDR3 region is CASAGQTYGQYF. The CDR3, as DNA: TGTGCCAGCGCTGGCCAGACCTACGGGCAGTACTTC. The chain combines TRBV2 with TRBJ2-7; no firm D call. CDR1 and CDR2 from the germline V gene are SNHLY and FYNNEI. The CDR3 has 12 amino acids.